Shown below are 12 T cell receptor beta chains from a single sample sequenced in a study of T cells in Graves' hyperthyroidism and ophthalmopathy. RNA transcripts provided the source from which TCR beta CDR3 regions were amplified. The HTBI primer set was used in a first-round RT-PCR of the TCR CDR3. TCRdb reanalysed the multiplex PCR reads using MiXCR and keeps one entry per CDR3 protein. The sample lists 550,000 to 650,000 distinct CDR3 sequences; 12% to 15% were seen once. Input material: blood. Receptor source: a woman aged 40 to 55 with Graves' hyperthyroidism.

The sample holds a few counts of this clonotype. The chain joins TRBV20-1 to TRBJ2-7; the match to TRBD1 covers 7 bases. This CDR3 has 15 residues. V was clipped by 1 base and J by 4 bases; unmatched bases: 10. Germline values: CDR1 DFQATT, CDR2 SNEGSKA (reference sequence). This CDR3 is CSARGQGQPIYEQYF. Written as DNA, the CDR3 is TGCAGTGCTAGAGGTCAGGGACAGCCTATTTACGAGCAGTACTTC.

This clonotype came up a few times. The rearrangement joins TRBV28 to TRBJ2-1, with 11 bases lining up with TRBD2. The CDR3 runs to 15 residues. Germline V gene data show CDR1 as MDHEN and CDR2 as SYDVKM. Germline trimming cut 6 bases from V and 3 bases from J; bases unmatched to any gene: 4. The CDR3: CASRGGTSGYNEQFF. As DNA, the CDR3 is TGTGCCAGCAGGGGGGGGACTAGCGGCTACAATGAGCAGTTCTTC.

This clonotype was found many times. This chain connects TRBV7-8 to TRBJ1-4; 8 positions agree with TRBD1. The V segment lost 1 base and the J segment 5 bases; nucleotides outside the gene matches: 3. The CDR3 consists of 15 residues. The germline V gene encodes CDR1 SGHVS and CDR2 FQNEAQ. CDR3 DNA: TGTGCCAGCAGCTTAGGGACAGGGCAAAATGAAAAACTGTTTTTT. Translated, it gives CASSLGTGQNEKLFF.

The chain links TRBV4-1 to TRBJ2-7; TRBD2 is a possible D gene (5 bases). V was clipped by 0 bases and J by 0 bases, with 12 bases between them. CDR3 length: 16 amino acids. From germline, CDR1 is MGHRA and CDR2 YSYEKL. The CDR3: CASSQEGVSGSYEQYF. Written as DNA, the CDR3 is TGCGCCAGCAGCCAAGAAGGTGTGAGCGGCTCCTACGAGCAGTACTTC.

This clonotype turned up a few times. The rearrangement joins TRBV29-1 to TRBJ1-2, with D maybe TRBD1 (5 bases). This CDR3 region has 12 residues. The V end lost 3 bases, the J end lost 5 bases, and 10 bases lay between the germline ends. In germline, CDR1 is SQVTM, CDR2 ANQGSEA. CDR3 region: CSVERTSYGYTF. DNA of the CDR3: TGCAGCGTTGAGAGGACATCGTATGGCTACACCTTC.

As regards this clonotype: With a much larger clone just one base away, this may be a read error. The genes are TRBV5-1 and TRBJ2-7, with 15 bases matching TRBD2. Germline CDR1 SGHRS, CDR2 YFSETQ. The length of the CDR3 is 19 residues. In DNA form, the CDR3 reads TGCACCAGCAGCCCGTGGACTAGCGGGAGGGCCGGTGGAGCCTACGAGCAGTACTTC. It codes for CTSSPWTSGRAGGAYEQYF.

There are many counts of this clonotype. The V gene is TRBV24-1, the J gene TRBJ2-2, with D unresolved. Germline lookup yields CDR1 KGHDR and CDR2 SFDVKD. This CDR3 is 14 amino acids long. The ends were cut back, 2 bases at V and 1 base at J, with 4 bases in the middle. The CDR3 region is CATSDWGNTGELFF. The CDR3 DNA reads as TGTGCCACCAGTGATTGGGGGAACACCGGGGAGCTGTTTTTT.

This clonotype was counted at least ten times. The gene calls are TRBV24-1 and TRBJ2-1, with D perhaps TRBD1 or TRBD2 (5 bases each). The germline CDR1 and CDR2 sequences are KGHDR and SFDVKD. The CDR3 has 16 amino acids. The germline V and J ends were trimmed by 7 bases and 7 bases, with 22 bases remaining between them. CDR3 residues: CATSGPGPTDSNEQFF. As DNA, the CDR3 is TGTGCCACCAGCGGCCCGGGACCTACCGATTCTAATGAGCAGTTCTTC.

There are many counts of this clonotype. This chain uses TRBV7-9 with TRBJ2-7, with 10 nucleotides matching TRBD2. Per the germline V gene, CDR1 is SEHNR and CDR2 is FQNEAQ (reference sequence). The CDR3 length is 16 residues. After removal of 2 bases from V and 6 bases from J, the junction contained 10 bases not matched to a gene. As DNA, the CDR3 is TGTGCCAGCAGCTTATATCTAGCGGGAGAGGCGGGCGAGCAGTACTTC. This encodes CASSLYLAGEAGEQYF.

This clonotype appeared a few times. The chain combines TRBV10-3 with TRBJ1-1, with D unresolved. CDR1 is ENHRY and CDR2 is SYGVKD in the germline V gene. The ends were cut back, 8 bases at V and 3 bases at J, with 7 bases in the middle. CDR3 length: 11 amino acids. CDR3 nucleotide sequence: TGTGCCATCTCCGAGTACACTGAAGCTTTCTTT. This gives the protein CAISEYTEAFF.

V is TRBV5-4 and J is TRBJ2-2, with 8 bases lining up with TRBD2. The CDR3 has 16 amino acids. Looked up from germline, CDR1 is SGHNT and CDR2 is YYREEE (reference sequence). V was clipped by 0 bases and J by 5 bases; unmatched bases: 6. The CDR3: CASSLESGSKTGELFF. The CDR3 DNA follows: TGTGCCAGCAGCTTGGAGAGCGGGAGTAAAACCGGGGAGCTGTTTTTT.

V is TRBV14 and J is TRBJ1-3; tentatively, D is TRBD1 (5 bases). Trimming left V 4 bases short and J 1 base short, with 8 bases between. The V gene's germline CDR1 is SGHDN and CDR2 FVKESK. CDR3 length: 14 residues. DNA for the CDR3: TGTGCCAGCAGCCCGAGACAGTCTGGAAACACCATATATTTT. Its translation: CASSPRQSGNTIYF.